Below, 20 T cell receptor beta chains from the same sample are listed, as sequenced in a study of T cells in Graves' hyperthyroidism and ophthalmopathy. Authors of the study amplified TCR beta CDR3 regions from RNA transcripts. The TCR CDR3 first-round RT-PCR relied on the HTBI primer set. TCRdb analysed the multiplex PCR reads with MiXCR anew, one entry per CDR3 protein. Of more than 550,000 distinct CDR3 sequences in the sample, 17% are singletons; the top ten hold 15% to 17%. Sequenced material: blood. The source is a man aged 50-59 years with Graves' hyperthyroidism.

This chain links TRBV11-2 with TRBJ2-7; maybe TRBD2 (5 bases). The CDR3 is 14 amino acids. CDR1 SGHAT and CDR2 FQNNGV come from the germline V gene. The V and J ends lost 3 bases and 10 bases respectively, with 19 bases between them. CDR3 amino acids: CASSLPAVHYNQYF. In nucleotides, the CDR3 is TGTGCCAGCAGCTTGCCAGCGGTCCACTACAATCAGTACTTC.

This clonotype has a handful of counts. The CDR3 DNA reads TGCGCCAGCGGGTCAGGACAGGGGGCCTCCGGGGAGCTGTTTTTT. Its translation: CASGSGQGASGELFF. The chain uses TRBV5-1 and TRBJ2-2; 11 bases align to TRBD1. V lost 7 bases to trimming and J lost 6 bases; unmatched junction nucleotides: 8. The CDR3 loop spans 15 amino acids. Germline CDR1 reads SGHRS; CDR2 reads YFSETQ.

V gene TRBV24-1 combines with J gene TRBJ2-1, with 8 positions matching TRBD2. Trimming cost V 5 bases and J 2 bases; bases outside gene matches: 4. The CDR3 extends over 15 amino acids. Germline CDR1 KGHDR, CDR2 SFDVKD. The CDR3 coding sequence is TGTGCCACCAGTGTAGCTAGCGGGCCCTACAATGAGCAGTTCTTC. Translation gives CATSVASGPYNEQFF.

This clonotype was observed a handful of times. The CDR3 is CASSLPRSQLYTDTQYF. The CDR3 DNA reads TGTGCCAGCAGCTTACCACGTTCACAACTCTACACAGATACGCAGTATTTT. The chain employs TRBV7-2 and TRBJ2-3; D gene unclear. V was cut by 2 bases and J by 2 bases, with 17 bases left in between. Germline loops: CDR1 SGHTA, CDR2 FQGNSA. The CDR3 contains 17 residues.

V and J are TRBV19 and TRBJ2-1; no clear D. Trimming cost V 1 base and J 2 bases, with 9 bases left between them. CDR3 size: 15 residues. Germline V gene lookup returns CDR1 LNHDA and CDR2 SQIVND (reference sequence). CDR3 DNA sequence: TGTGCCAGTAGTATAGGGGATAGAACCTACAATGAGCAGTTCTTC. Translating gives CASSIGDRTYNEQFF.

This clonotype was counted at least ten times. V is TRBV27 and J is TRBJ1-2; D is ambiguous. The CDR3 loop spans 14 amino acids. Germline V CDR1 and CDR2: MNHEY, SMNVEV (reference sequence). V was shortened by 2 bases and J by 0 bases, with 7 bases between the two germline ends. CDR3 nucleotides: TGTGCCAGCAGTTTACAGAGAGCTAACTATGGCTACACCTTC. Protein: CASSLQRANYGYTF.

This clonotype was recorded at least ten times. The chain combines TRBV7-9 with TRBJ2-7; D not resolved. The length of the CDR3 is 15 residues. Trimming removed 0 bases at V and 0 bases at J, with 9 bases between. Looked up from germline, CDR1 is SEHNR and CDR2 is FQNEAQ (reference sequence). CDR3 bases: TGTGCCAGCAGCTTAGCGTATCTCGACTCCTACGAGCAGTACTTC. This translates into CASSLAYLDSYEQYF.

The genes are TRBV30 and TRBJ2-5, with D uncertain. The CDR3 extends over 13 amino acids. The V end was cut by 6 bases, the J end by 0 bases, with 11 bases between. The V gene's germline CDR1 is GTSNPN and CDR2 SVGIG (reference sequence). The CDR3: CACPAQYQETQYF. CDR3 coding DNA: TGTGCCTGCCCCGCCCAGTACCAAGAGACCCAGTACTTC.

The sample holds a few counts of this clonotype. The CDR3 bases are TGTGCCAGCATTCCTTCGTGGGGGTTCTCCTACGAGCAGTACTTC. Translation: CASIPSWGFSYEQYF. The rearrangement uses TRBV27 and TRBJ2-7, with D perhaps being TRBD1 or TRBD2 (5 bases each). Trimming took 7 bases from V and 0 from J, leaving 16 bases between them. In germline, CDR1 is MNHEY, CDR2 SMNVEV (reference sequence). The length of the CDR3 is 15 residues.

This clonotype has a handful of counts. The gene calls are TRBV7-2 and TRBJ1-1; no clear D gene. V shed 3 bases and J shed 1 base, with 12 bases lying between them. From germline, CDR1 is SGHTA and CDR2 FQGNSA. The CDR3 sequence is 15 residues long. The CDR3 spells CASSFRAIQNTEAFF. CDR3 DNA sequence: TGTGCCAGCAGCTTCCGAGCTATTCAGAACACTGAAGCTTTCTTT.

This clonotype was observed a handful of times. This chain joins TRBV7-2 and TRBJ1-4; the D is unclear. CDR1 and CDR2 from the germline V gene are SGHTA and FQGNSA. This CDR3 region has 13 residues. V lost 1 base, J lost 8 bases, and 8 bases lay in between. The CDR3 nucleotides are TGTGCCAGCAGCTTAGGGGTTAGGGAAAAACTGTTTTTT. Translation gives CASSLGVREKLFF. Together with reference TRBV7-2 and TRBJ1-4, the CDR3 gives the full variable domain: GAGVSQSPSNKVTEKGKDVELRCDPISGHTALYWYRQSLGQGLEFLIYFQGNSAPDKSGLPSDRFSAERTGGSVSTLTIQRTQQEDSAVYLCASSLGVREKLFFGSGTQLSVL.

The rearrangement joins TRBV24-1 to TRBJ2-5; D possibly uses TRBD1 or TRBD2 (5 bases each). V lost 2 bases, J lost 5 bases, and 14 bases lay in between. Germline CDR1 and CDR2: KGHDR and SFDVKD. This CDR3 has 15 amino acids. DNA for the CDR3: TGTGCCACCAGTGATTCGTGGCAGGGCGGGGAGACCCAGTACTTC. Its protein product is CATSDSWQGGETQYF.

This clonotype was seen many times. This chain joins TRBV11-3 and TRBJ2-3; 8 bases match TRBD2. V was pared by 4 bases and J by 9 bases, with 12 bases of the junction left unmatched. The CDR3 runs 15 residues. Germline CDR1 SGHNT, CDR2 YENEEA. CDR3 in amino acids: CASSSNRPGLGTQYF. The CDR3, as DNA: TGTGCCAGCAGCTCTAACCGTCCGGGACTAGGAACGCAGTATTTT.

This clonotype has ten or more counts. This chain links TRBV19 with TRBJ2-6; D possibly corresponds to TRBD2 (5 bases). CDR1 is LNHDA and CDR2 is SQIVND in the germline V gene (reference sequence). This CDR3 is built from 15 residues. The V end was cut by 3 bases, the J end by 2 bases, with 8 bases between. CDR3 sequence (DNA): TGTGCCAGTAGTATGGCGGGTGCTGGGGCCAACGTCCTGACTTTC. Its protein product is CASSMAGAGANVLTF. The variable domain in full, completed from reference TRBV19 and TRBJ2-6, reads DGGITQSPKYLFRKEGQNVTLSCEQNLNHDAMYWYRQDPGQGLRLIYYSQIVNDFQKGDIAEGYSVSREKKESFPLTVTSAQKNPTAFYLCASSMAGAGANVLTFGAGSRLTVL.

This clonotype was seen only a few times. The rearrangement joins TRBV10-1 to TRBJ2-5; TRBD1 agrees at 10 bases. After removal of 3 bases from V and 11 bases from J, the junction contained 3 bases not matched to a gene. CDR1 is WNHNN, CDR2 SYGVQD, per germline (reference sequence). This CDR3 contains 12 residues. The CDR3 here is CASSDRTGGQYF. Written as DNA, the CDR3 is TGCGCCAGCAGTGATAGGACAGGGGGACAGTACTTC.

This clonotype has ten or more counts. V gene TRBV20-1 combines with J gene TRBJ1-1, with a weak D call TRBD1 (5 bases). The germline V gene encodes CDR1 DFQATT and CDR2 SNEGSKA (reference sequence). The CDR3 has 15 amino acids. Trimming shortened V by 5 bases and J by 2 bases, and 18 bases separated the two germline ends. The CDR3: CSAPPPPGTNTEAFF. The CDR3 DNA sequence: TGCAGTGCTCCTCCACCACCAGGGACTAACACTGAAGCTTTCTTT.

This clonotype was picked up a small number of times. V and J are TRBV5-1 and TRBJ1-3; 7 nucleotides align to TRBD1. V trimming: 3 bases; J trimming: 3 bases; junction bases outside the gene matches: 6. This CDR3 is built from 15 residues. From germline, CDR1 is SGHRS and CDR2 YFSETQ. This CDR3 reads CASSWTGTDGNTIYF. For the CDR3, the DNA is TGCGCCAGCAGCTGGACCGGGACAGATGGAAACACCATATATTTT.

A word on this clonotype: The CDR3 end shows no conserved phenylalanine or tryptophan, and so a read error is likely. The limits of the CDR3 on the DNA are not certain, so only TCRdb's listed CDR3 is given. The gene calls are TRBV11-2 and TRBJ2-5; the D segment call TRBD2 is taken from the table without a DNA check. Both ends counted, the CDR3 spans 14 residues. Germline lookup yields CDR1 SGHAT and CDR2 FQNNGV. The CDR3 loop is CASSLRASQETLYL.

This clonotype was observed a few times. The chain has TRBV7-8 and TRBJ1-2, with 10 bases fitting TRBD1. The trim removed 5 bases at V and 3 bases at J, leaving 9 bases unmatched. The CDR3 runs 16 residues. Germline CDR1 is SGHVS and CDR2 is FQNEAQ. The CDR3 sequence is CASSAQDRGLDYGYTF. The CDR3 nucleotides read TGTGCCAGCAGCGCGCAAGACAGGGGGCTCGACTATGGCTACACCTTC. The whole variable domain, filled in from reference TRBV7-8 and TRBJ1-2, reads GAGVSQSPRYKVAKRGQDVALRCDPISGHVSLFWYQQALGQGPEFLTYFQNEAQLDKSGLPSDRFFAERPEGSVSTLKIQRTQQEDSAVYLCASSAQDRGLDYGYTFGSGTRLTVV.

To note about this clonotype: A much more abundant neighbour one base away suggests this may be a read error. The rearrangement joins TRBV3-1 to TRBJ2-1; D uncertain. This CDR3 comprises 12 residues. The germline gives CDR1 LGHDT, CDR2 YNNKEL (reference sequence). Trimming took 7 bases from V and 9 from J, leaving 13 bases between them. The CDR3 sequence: CASTSGASEQFF. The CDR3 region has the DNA TGTGCCAGCACCTCGGGCGCCAGTGAGCAGTTCTTC.